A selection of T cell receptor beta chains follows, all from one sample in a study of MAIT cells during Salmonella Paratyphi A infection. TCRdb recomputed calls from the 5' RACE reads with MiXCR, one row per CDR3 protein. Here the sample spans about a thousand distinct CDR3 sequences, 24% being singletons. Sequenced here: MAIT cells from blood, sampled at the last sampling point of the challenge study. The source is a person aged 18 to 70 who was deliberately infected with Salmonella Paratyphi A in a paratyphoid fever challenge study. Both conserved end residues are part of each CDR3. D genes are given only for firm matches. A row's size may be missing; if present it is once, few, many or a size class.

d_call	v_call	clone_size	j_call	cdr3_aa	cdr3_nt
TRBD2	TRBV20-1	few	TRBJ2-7	CSARGPREGLYEQYF	TGCAGTGCTAGGGGGCCGCGGGAGGGATTGTACGAGCAGTACTTC
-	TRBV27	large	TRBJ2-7	CASSLAAGTYEQYF	TGTGCCAGCAGTTTAGCGGCGGGCACCTACGAGCAGTACTTC
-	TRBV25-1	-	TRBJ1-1	CASSEWGRNTEAFF	TGTGCCAGCAGTGAGTGGGGGCGGAACACTGAAGCTTTCTTT
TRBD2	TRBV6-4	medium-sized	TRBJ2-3	CASSEGTSGTDTQYF	TGTGCCAGCAGTGAGGGGACTAGCGGCACAGATACGCAGTATTTT
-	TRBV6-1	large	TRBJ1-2	CASSEWTTDSYGYTF	TGTGCCAGCAGTGAATGGACGACAGACTCTTATGGCTACACCTTC
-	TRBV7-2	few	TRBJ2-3	CASSFDRLTDTQYF	TGTGCCAGCAGCTTCGACAGGCTCACAGATACGCAGTATTTT
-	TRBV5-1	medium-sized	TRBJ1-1	CASSLAIGQPNTEAFF	TGCGCCAGCAGCTTGGCAATTGGACAGCCGAACACTGAAGCTTTCTTT
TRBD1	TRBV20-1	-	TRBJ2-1	CSATPGQGYNEQFF	TGCAGTGCTACTCCGGGACAGGGTTACAATGAGCAGTTCTTC
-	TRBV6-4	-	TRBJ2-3	CASSGAEHTDTQYF	TGTGCCAGCAGTGGTGCGGAGCACACAGATACGCAGTATTTT
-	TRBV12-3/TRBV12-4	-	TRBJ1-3	CASSLGGNKREW	TGTGCCAGCAGTTTGGGTGGAAACAAAAGAGAATGG
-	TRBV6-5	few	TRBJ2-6	CASSSGFSGANVLTF	TGTGCCAGCAGTTCTGGGTTCTCTGGGGCCAACGTCCTGACTTTC
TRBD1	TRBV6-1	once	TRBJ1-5	CASRGTGAAVTQPQHF	TGTGCCAGCAGGGGGACAGGGGCCGCGGTAACTCAGCCCCAGCATTTT
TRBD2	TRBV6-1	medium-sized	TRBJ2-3	CASSESMGGGADTQYF	TGTGCCAGCAGTGAAAGTATGGGGGGGGGTGCCGATACGCAGTATTTT
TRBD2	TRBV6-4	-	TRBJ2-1	CASSDSTSGDYNEQFF	TGTGCCAGCAGTGACTCGACTAGCGGGGACTACAATGAGCAGTTCTTC
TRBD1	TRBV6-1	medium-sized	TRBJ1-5	CASSPGTGEPQPQHF	TGTGCCAGCAGCCCCGGGACAGGGGAACCTCAGCCCCAGCATTTT
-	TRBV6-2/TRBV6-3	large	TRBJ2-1	CASSYPGDHNEQFF	TGTGCCAGCAGTTACCCGGGAGACCACAATGAGCAGTTCTTC
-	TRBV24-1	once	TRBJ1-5	CATSIDQSQHF	TGTGCCACCAGTATCGATCAGTCCCAGCATTTT
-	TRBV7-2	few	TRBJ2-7	CARTQFRGGEQYF	TGTGCCAGAACTCAATTTAGGGGTGGCGAGCAGTACTTC
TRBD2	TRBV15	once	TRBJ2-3	CATSLSGGGPDTQYF	TGTGCCACCAGCCTTAGCGGGGGTGGCCCAGATACGCAGTATTTT
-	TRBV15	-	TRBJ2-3	CATSRDPGSGADTQYF	TGTGCCACCAGCAGAGATCCGGGATCAGGCGCAGATACGCAGTATTTT
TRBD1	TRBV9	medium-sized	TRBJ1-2	CASSAVGQGDYTF	TGTGCCAGCAGCGCCGTCGGACAGGGCGACTACACCTTC
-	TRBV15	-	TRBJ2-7	CATSPAEGQPDYEQCF	TGTGCCACCAGCCCGGCCGAGGGGCAGCCCGACTACGAGCAGTGCTTC
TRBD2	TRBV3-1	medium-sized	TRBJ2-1	CASSQVLFSSSGRRNNEQFF	TGTGCCAGCAGCCAAGTACTCTTTTCCTCTAGCGGGAGGAGGAACAATGAGCAGTTCTTC
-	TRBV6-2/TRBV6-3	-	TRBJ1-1	CASSYEGENTEAFF	TGTGCCAGCAGTTACGAGGGCGAGAACACTGAAGCTTTCTTT
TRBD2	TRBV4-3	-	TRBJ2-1	CASSQESGGSYNEQFF	TGCGCCAGCAGCCAAGAGTCGGGGGGCTCCTACAATGAGCAGTTCTTC
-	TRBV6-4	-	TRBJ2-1	CASSPLKGGNDEQFF	TGTGCCAGCAGCCCCCTGAAGGGGGGGAACGATGAGCAGTTCTTC